The 10 T cell receptor beta chains below come from one sample, sequenced in a study of beta chain features in type 1 diabetes. Expressed TCRB transcripts were sequenced because the isolated RNA had all been reverse transcribed beforehand. Repertoires were generated with immunoSEQ multiplex PCR, while TCRdb's copy carries only in-frame clones and drops some. The sample has about 930,000 clones; 17% are singletons. The sequencing input was naive CD4+ T cells from blood. Source of these receptors: a woman between 18 and 29 years old in good health.

The chain combines TRBV27 with TRBJ2-4, with 7 nucleotides matching TRBD2. With 0 bases clipped from V and 8 bases from J, the junction kept 13 bases outside the gene matches. Germline-derived CDR1 and CDR2 are MNHEY and SMNVEV (reference sequence). CDR3 length: 17 residues. The chain's CDR3 is CASSLSGGERGKHIQYF. The CDR3 nucleotides read TGTGCCAGCAGTTTATCGGGAGGGGAACGGGGTAAACACATTCAGTACTTC.

This chain joins TRBV5-4 and TRBJ1-2; maybe TRBD1 (5 bases). Germline assignment: CDR1 SGHNT and CDR2 YYREEE (reference sequence). V was shortened by 0 bases and J by 4 bases, with 13 bases between the two germline ends. The CDR3 has 15 amino acids. In nucleotides, the CDR3 is TGTGCCAGCAGCTTGGCAACAGGAAGTTTCTATGGCTACACCTTC. Its protein is CASSLATGSFYGYTF. The full variable domain, completed using reference TRBV5-4 and TRBJ1-2, is ETGVTQSPTHLIKTRGQQVTLRCSSQSGHNTVSWYQQALGQGPQFIFQYYREEENGRGNFPPRFSGLQFPNYSSELNVNALELDDSALYLCASSLATGSFYGYTFGSGTRLTVV.

In the case of this clone: The same CDR3 also results from other DNA sequences found in this sample. The CDR3: CAISESGGTEAFF. The CDR3 coding sequence is TGTGCCATCAGTGAGTCAGGGGGCACTGAAGCTTTCTTT. J is TRBJ1-1 and V is TRBV10-3, with D possibly TRBD1 on 6 matching bases. Germline CDR1 ENHRY, CDR2 SYGVKD. With 0 bases removed from V and 4 bases from J, the gap between germline ends came to 6 bases. This CDR3 region has 13 residues.

The rearrangement uses TRBV19 and TRBJ2-3; a weak D match, TRBD2 (6 bases). Per the germline V gene, CDR1 is LNHDA and CDR2 is SQIVND (reference sequence). CDR3 length equals 14 residues. Trimming cost V 7 bases and J 2 bases, with 13 bases left between them. In DNA form, the CDR3 reads TGTGCCAGTACAGAGCGGGCCCACACAGATACGCAGTATTTT. Translating gives CASTERAHTDTQYF.

This clone was seen a handful of times. The J gene is TRBJ2-4, the V gene TRBV10-3, with D possibly TRBD2 on 5 matching bases. V was cut by 6 bases and J by 1 base, with 13 bases left in between. This CDR3 has 15 amino acids. Germline CDR1 is ENHRY and CDR2 is SYGVKD. CDR3 region: CAISPQRAAKNIQYF. For the CDR3, the DNA is TGTGCCATCAGCCCCCAGAGGGCGGCCAAAAACATTCAGTACTTC.

This clone was seen a few times. The rearrangement uses TRBV5-1 and TRBJ2-5, with TRBD1 as a possible D gene (6 bases). Trimming pared 5 bases from V and 4 bases from J, leaving 18 bases between. The CDR3 spans 15 residues. CDR1 and CDR2 from the germline V gene are SGHRS and YFSETQ. The CDR3 region has the DNA TGCGCCAGCAGTCCCAACAGGGTGGTAGGAGAGACCCAGTACTTC. It yields the protein CASSPNRVVGETQYF.

A few counts support this clone. The rearrangement uses TRBV7-2 and TRBJ2-1; TRBD2 matches at 10 bases. The CDR3 totals 17 residues. The V gene's germline CDR1 is SGHTA and CDR2 FQGNSA. V was clipped by 5 bases and J by 12 bases; unmatched bases: 19. CDR3 sequence reads: CASSPTGLLAGVQGQFF. The CDR3 coding sequence is TGTGCCAGCAGCCCCACCGGACTGCTAGCGGGAGTTCAGGGGCAGTTCTTC.

The sample holds a few counts of this clone. V is TRBV7-2 and J is TRBJ1-4; D is unclear. The end of the DNA fits TRBJ2-2 better, so the J call may be wrong. The CDR3 sequence is 11 residues long. In germline, CDR1 is SGHTA, CDR2 FQGNSA. CDR3 sequence reads: CASSLGPELFF. The CDR3 DNA is TGTGCCAGCAGCTTAGGTCCGGAGCTGTTTTTT.

This clone was counted a few times. This chain joins TRBV5-4 and TRBJ2-7; 10 bases fit TRBD1. Germline CDR1 is SGHNT and CDR2 is YYREEE (reference sequence). The junction had 5 bases not matched to a gene; V was cut back by 0 bases and J by 5 bases. The CDR3 is 15 residues long. The CDR3 DNA follows: TGTGCCAGCAGCTTGGGACAGGGGGCGCCCCACGAGCAGTACTTC. Its translation is CASSLGQGAPHEQYF.

There are a few counts of this clone. V gene TRBV11-2 combines with J gene TRBJ2-3, with TRBD2 matching over 10 bases. This CDR3 is 17 amino acids long. V dropped 1 base and J dropped 4; count of bases not matched to a gene: 8. Germline V gives CDR1 SGHAT, CDR2 FQNNGV. For the CDR3, the DNA is TGTGCCAGCAGCTTAGGATACCTAGCGGGAGCCTCAGATACGCAGTATTTT. Its translation: CASSLGYLAGASDTQYF. Based on the CDR3 plus reference TRBV11-2 and TRBJ2-3, the full variable domain is EAGVAQSPRYKIIEKRQSVAFWCNPISGHATLYWYQQILGQGPKLLIQFQNNGVVDDSQLPKDRFSAERLKGVDSTLKIQPAKLEDSAVYLCASSLGYLAGASDTQYFGPGTRLTVL.